A single sample is the source of the 13 T cell receptor beta chains below, sequenced in a study of vaccination and CD4 T cells after COVID-19. TCRdb fed the PCR reads into MiXCR, producing one record per CDR3 protein. The sample has about 18,000 distinct CDR3 sequences, 55% to 80% seen once. Sample: CD4+ T cells from blood, taken after SARS-CoV-2 vaccination. The receptors were gathered from a human donor who had recovered from COVID-19.

The V call is TRBV10-3, the J call TRBJ2-1, with unresolved D. The germline V gene has CDR1 ENHRY and CDR2 SYGVKD. This CDR3 contains 13 residues. Deletions cut 3 bases from V and 5 bases from J, with 8 bases between. The chain's CDR3 is CAISDFRDNEQFF. DNA for the CDR3: TGTGCCATCAGTGATTTCCGGGACAATGAGCAGTTCTTC.

This clonotype occurred a few times. The V gene is TRBV7-2, the J gene TRBJ2-5; D is undetermined. The V end lost 1 base, the J end lost 4 bases, and 4 bases lay between the germline ends. Per the germline V gene, CDR1 is SGHTA and CDR2 is FQGNSA. The CDR3 contains 12 residues. The CDR3, as DNA: TGTGCCAGCAGCTTAGGACCAGAGACCCAGTACTTC. It translates to CASSLGPETQYF.

Only one count was recorded for this clonotype. The chain carries TRBV15 and TRBJ2-3; D may be TRBD2 (6 bases). Germline CDR1 is LNHNV and CDR2 is YYDKDF (reference sequence). The V and J ends lost 1 base and 6 bases respectively, with 17 bases between them. There are 16 residues in the CDR3. The CDR3 protein is CATSRARLGGYDTQYF. The CDR3 DNA reads TGTGCCACCAGCAGAGCGCGACTAGGTGGATACGATACGCAGTATTTT. The variable domain in full, completed from reference TRBV15 and TRBJ2-3, reads DAMVIQNPRYQVTQFGKPVTLSCSQTLNHNVMYWYQQKSSQAPKLLFHYYDKDFNNEADTPDNFQSRRPNTSFCFLDIRSPGLGDTAMYLCATSRARLGGYDTQYFGPGTRLTVL.

The rearrangement uses TRBV28 and TRBJ1-6, with unresolved D. Germline V gene data show CDR1 as MDHEN and CDR2 as SYDVKM. The CDR3 sequence is 11 residues long. Trimming removed 3 bases from V and 14 bases from J, with 8 bases in between. The CDR3 sequence: CASSFPPALHF. DNA of the CDR3: TGTGCCAGCAGTTTCCCTCCGGCCCTCCACTTT.

The chain carries TRBV9 and TRBJ2-5, with a tentative D call TRBD2 (5 bases). Looked up from germline, CDR1 is SGDLS and CDR2 is YYNGEE. This CDR3 region has 15 residues. V was cut by 0 bases and J by 2 bases, with 11 bases left in between. The CDR3 is CASSVDLALQETQYF. CDR3 in DNA: TGTGCCAGCAGCGTAGACCTAGCCCTACAAGAGACCCAGTACTTC.

The table lists this clonotype with a few counts. The chain carries TRBV7-8 and TRBJ1-6, with D maybe TRBD1 (5 bases). Trimming left V 5 bases short and J 8 bases short, with 13 bases between. Germline-derived CDR1 and CDR2 are SGHVS and FQNEAQ. The CDR3 sequence is 14 residues long. The chain's CDR3 is CASSPRGRDSPLHF. The CDR3 DNA reads TGTGCCAGCAGCCCACGGGGGAGAGATTCACCCCTCCACTTT.

This chain connects TRBV19 to TRBJ1-1; no clear D gene. Trimming pared 7 bases from V and 8 bases from J, leaving 11 bases between. Germline-derived CDR1 and CDR2 are LNHDA and SQIVND (reference sequence). This CDR3 has 11 residues. CDR3 bases: TGTGCCAGTATATATTCCGCCGAAGCTTTCTTT. Translating it yields CASIYSAEAFF.

The J gene is TRBJ2-3, the V gene TRBV30; perhaps D is TRBD1 or TRBD2 (5 bases each). Per germline, CDR1 GTSNPN and CDR2 SVGIG (reference sequence). The CDR3 contains 12 residues. The CDR3: CAWGYSTDTQYF. The CDR3 DNA follows: TGTGCGTGGGGGTACAGCACAGATACGCAGTATTTT.

CDR3 nucleotide sequence: TGTGCCAGCAGCATTAATGGGAACACTGAAGCTTTCTTT. It specifies CASSINGNTEAFF. The rearrangement joins TRBV7-9 to TRBJ1-1; no clear D gene. V was cut by 5 bases and J by 1 base, with 8 bases left in between. The CDR3 covers 13 residues. Germline V gene data show CDR1 as SEHNR and CDR2 as FQNEAQ (reference sequence).

The V and J genes are TRBV20-1 and TRBJ1-2; 7 bases are a match to TRBD1. The germline CDR1 and CDR2 sequences are DFQATT and SNEGSKA (reference sequence). The CDR3 length is 13 residues. J gave up 5 bases and V 6 bases, and 9 bases lay outside the gene matches. As DNA, the CDR3 is TGCAGTGCCCTAGACAGGGTAGGATATGGCTACACCTTC. This translates into CSALDRVGYGYTF.

The CDR3 nucleotides are TGTGCCAGCAGCCCAGCGGGAGGTACCACTAAAGGGCAGTTCTTC. Its protein product is CASSPAGGTTKGQFF. The V and J genes are TRBV7-7 and TRBJ2-1, with 9 nucleotides matching TRBD2. There are 15 residues in the CDR3. After removal of 5 bases from V and 12 bases from J, the junction contained 14 bases not matched to a gene. The germline gives CDR1 SSHAT, CDR2 FNYEAQ (reference sequence).

This chain uses TRBV20-1 with TRBJ1-1, with D uncertain. V gave up 8 bases and J gave up 4 bases, with 20 bases separating them. CDR1 is DFQATT and CDR2 is SNEGSKA in the germline V gene (reference sequence). The CDR3 sequence is 14 residues long. The CDR3 DNA reads TGCAGTCTCATAGTTCCCGGCAGTGGCACTGAAGCTTTCTTT. Translated, it gives CSLIVPGSGTEAFF.

The chain couples TRBV6-1 to TRBJ2-7; a possible D gene is TRBD2 (6 bases). Per the germline V gene, CDR1 is MNHNS and CDR2 is SASEGT. CDR3 length: 13 amino acids. V was trimmed by 6 bases and J by 2 bases, leaving 11 bases between them. The CDR3 DNA is TGTGCCAGCAGCCGGGACTTCACCTACGAGCAGTACTTC. Translated, it gives CASSRDFTYEQYF.